The present TCR beta chain was sequenced within a study of neurological immune-mediated disorders. The V gene end was trimmed by 1 base and the J gene end by 1 base; junction bases not matched to a gene: 2. Germline CDR1 is SNHLY and CDR2 is FYNNEI. The CDR3 sequence is 16 residues long. This clonotype was recorded many times. What it recognizes is unknown. Study-level results: No sharing of CDR3 amino acid sequences was observed among expanded clones across subjects, suggesting private repertoires in all groups. The level of TCR clonal expansion was highest in patients with HTLV-1-associated myelopathy and lowest in multiple sclerosis, where it fell below the level seen in healthy controls.

By 5'RACE with 10-nucleotide random UMIs, the cDNA was made. From 15-18 subjects, each sequencing run yielded over 160 million TCR-beta sequences. TCRdb reprocessed the 5' RACE reads via MiXCR and lists one record per CDR3 protein. The table lists 75,000 to 95,000 distinct CDR3 sequences, over 15% of them singletons. This rearrangement joins TRBV2 to TRBJ2-3; 10 bases align to TRBD2. Specimen: PBMCs. The receptor was derived from a woman aged 40 to 50 in good health. The CDR3 region has the DNA TGTGCCAGCAGTGAAGGAGCGGGGGGGGGCACAGATACGCAGTATTTT. Its translation is CASSEGAGGGTDTQYF.